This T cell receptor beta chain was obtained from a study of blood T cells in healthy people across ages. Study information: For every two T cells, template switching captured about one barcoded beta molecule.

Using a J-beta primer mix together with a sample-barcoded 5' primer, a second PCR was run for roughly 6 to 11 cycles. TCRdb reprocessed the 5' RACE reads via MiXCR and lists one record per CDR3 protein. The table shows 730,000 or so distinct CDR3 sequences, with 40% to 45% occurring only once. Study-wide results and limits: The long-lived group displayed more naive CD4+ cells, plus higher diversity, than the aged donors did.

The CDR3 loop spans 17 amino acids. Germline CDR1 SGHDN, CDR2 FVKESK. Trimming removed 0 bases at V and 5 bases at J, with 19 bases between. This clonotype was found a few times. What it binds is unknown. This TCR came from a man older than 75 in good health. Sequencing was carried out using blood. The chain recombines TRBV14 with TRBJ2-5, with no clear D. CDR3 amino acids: CASSQEWKGTATETQYF. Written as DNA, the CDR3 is TGTGCCAGCAGCCAAGAATGGAAGGGTACGGCAACGGAGACCCAGTACTTC.